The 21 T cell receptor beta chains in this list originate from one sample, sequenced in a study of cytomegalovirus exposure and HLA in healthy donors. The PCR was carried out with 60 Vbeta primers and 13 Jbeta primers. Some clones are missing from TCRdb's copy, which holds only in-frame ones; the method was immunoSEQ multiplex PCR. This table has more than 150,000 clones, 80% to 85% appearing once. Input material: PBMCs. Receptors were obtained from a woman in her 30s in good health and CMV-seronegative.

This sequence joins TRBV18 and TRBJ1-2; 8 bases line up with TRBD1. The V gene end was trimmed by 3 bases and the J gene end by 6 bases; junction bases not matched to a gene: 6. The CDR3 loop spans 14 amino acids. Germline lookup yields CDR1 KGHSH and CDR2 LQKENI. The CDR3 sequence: CASSPGQGGNGYTF. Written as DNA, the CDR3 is TGTGCCAGCTCACCCGGACAGGGAGGGAATGGCTACACCTTC. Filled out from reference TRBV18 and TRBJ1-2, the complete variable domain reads NAGVMQNPRHLVRRRGQEARLRCSPMKGHSHVYWYRQLPEEGLKFMVYLQKENIIDESGMPKERFSAEFPKEGPSILRIQQVVRGDSAAYFCASSPGQGGNGYTFGSGTRLTVV.

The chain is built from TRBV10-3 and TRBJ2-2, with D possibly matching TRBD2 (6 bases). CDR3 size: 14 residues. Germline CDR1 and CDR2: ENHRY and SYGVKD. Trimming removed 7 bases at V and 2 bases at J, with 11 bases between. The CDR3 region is CAINARDNTGELFF. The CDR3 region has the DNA TGTGCCATCAACGCGCGGGACAACACCGGGGAGCTGTTTTTT.

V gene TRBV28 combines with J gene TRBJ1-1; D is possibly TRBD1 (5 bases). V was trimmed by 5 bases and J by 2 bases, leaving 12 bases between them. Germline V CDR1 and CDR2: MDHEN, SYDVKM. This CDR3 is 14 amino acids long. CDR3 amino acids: CASSPIDRNTEAFF. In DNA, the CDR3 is TGTGCCAGCAGTCCCATCGACAGAAACACTGAAGCTTTCTTT.

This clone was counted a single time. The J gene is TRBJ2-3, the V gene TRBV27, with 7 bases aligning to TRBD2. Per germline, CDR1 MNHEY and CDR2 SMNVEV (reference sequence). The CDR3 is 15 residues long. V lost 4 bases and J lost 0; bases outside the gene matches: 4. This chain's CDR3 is CASSWRGWSTDTQYF. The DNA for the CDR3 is TGTGCCAGCAGTTGGCGGGGGTGGAGCACAGATACGCAGTATTTT.

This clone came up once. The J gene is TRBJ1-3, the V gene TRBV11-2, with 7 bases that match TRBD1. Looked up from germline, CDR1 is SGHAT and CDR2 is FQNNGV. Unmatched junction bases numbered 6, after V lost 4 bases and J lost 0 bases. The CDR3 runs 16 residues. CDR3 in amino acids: CASSSDRRSSGNTIYF. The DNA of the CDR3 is TGTGCCAGCAGCTCGGACAGGAGATCCTCTGGAAACACCATATATTTT.

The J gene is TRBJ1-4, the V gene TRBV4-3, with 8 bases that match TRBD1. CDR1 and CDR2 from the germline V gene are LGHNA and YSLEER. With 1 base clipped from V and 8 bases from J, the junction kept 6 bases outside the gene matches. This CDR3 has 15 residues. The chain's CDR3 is CASSQVGQGAEKLFF. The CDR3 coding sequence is TGCGCCAGCAGCCAAGTGGGGCAGGGGGCAGAAAAACTGTTTTTT.

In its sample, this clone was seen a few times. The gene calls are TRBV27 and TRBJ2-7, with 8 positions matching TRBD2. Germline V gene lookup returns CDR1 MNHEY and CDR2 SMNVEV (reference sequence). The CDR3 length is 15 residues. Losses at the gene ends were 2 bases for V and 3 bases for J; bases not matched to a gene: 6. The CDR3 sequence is CASSLAGGGSYEQYF. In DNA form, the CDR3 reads TGTGCCAGCAGTTTAGCGGGAGGAGGTAGCTACGAGCAGTACTTC.

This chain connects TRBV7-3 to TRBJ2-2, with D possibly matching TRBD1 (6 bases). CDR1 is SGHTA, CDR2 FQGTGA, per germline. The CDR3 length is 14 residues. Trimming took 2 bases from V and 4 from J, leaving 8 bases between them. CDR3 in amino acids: CASSLGGTTGELFF. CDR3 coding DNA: TGTGCCAGCAGCTTAGGGGGCACCACCGGGGAGCTGTTTTTT. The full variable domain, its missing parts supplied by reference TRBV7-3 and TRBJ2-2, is GAGVSQTPSNKVTEKGKYVELRCDPISGHTALYWYRQSLGQGPEFLIYFQGTGAADDSGLPNDRFFAVRPEGSVSTLKIQRTERGDSAVYLCASSLGGTTGELFFGEGSRLTVL.

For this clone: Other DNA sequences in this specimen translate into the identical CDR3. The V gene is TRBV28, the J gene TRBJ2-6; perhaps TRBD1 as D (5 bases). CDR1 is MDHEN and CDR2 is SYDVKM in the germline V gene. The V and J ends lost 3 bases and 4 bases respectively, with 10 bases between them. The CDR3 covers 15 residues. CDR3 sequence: CASSFAGSGANVLTF. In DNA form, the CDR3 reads TGTGCCAGCAGTTTTGCAGGGTCCGGGGCCAACGTCCTGACTTTC.

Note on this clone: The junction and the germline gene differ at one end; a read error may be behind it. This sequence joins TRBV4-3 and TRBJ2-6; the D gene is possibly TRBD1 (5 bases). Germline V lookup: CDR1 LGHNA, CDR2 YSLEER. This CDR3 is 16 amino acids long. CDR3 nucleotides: TGCGCCAGCAGCCAAGACATATCCGCTGGGGCCAACGGCCTGACTTTC. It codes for CASSQDISAGANGLTF.

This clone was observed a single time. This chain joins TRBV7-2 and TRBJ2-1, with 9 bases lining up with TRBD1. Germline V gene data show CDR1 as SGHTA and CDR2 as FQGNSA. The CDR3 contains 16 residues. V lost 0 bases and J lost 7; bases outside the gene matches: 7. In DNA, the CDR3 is TGTGCCAGCAGCTTAGCCAGCGGACAGGGGTGGAATGAGCAGTTCTTC. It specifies CASSLASGQGWNEQFF. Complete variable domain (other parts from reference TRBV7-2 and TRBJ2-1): GAGVSQSPSNKVTEKGKDVELRCDPISGHTALYWYRQSLGQGLEFLIYFQGNSAPDKSGLPSDRFSAERTGGSVSTLTIQRTQQEDSAVYLCASSLASGQGWNEQFFGPGTRLTVL.

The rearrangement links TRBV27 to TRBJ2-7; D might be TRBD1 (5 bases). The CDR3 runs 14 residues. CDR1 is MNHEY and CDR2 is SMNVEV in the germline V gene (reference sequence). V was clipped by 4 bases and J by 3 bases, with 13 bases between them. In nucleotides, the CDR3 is TGTGCCAGCAGTTATAAGGCAGGGAACTACGAGCAGTACTTC. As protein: CASSYKAGNYEQYF.

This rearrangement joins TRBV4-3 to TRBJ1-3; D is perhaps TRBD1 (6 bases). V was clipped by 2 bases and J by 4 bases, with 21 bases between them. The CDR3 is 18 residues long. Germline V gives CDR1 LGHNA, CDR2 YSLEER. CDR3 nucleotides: TGCGCCAGCAGCCAATATAACACAGGGTTGGTTGGAGGAAACACCATATATTTT. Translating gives CASSQYNTGLVGGNTIYF.

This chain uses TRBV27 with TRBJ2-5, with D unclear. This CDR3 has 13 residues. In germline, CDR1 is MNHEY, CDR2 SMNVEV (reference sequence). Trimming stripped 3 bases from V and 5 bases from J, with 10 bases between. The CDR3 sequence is CASSFGQWETQYF. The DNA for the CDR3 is TGTGCCAGCAGTTTTGGGCAATGGGAGACCCAGTACTTC.

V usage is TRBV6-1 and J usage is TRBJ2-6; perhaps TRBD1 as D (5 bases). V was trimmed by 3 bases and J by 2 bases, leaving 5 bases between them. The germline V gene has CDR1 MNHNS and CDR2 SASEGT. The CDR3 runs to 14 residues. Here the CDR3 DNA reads TGTGCCAGCAGTGACAGGGCTGGGGCCAACGTCCTGACTTTC. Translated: CASSDRAGANVLTF.

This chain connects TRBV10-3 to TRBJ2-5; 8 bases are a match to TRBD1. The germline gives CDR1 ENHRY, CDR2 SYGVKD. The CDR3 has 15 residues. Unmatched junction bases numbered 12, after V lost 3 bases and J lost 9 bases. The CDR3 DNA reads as TGTGCCATCAGTGACACACAGGGGGGAACGGGGGCCCAGTACTTC. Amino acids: CAISDTQGGTGAQYF.

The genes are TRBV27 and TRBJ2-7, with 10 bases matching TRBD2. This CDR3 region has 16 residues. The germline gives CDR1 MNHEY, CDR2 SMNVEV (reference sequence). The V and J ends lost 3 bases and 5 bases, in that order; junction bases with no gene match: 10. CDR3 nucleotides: TGTGCCAGCAGTTTCGGGCTAGCGGGAGTTGGCCACGAGCAGTACTTC. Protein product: CASSFGLAGVGHEQYF.

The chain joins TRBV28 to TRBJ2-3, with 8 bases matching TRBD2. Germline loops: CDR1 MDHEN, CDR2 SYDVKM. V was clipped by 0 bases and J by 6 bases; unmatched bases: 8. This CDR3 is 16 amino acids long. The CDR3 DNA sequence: TGTGCCAGCAGTTTATGGAGAGCGGGGGCAGCGGATACGCAGTATTTT. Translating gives CASSLWRAGAADTQYF.

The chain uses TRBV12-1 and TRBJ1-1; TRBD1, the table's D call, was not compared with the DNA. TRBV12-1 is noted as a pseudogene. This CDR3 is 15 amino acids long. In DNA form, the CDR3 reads TGTGCCAGCAGCTACTCGCGTAAGGGGCCCGGGTTAGCTTTCTTT. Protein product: CASSYSRKGPGLAFF.

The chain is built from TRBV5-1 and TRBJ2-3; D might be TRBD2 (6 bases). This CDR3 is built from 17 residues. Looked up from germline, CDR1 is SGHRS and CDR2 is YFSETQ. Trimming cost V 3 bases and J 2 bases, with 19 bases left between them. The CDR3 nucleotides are TGCGCCAGCAGCTCACGGGCTTCTAGCGCTTTCACAGATACGCAGTATTTT. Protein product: CASSSRASSAFTDTQYF.

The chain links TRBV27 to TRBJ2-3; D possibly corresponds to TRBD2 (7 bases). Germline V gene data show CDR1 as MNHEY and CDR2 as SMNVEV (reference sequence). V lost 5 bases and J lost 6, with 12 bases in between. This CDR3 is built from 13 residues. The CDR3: CASSGGGRDTQYF. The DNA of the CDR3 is TGTGCCAGCAGTGGGGGGGGCAGGGATACGCAGTATTTT.